Shown below are 16 T cell receptor beta chains from a single sample sequenced in a study of OX40 agonist ivuxolimab in advanced cancers. Clones were read by immunoSEQ multiplex PCR, and TCRdb kept only the in-frame ones, dropping some. The top ten hold roughly 25% of the sample, which has tens of thousands of clones, around nine tenths seen once. Sequences were derived from CD4+ or CD8+ T cells sorted from blood, sampled in a trial of the OX40 agonist ivuxolimab. These receptors all stem from an adult with an advanced solid tumor such as melanoma, head and neck, liver or kidney cancer.

This clone was detected only a few times. The chain couples TRBV14 to TRBJ1-1; 7 nucleotides agree with TRBD1. Per the germline V gene, CDR1 is SGHDN and CDR2 is FVKESK. V trimming: 2 bases; J trimming: 5 bases; junction bases outside the gene matches: 2. The CDR3 loop spans 13 amino acids. CDR3 sequence (DNA): TGTGCCAGCAGCCAACAGGGGGATACTGAAGCTTTCTTT. Translating gives CASSQQGDTEAFF.

This clone is judged medium-sized. The J gene is TRBJ2-3, the V gene TRBV14, with D possibly TRBD1 on 5 matching bases. CDR1 and CDR2 from the germline V gene are SGHDN and FVKESK. CDR3 length equals 13 residues. Trimming shortened V by 2 bases and J by 5 bases, and 8 bases separated the two germline ends. The CDR3 sequence: CASSQLQGDTQYF. In DNA, the CDR3 is TGTGCCAGCAGCCAACTGCAGGGAGATACGCAGTATTTT.

V is TRBV6-6 and J is TRBJ2-2, with 9 bases aligning to TRBD1. CDR1 and CDR2 (germline): MNHNY, SVGAGI (reference sequence). The V and J ends lost 2 bases and 5 bases, in that order; junction bases with no gene match: 6. The CDR3 spans 16 residues. In DNA form, the CDR3 reads TGTGCCAGCAGTTACCGTCCCGGGACAGGGACCGGGGAGCTGTTTTTT. It codes for CASSYRPGTGTGELFF.

Only one count was recorded for this clone. This chain joins TRBV10-3 and TRBJ2-7; 7 nucleotides align to TRBD1. Germline assignment: CDR1 ENHRY and CDR2 SYGVKD. V gave up 5 bases and J gave up 2 bases; unmatched junction bases: 6. This CDR3 contains 14 residues. The CDR3 region is CAISSETGPYEQYF. In DNA form, the CDR3 reads TGTGCCATCAGTTCTGAGACAGGGCCCTACGAGCAGTACTTC.

The chain uses TRBV11-2 and TRBJ1-1; no firm D call. Germline V gives CDR1 SGHAT, CDR2 FQNNGV. CDR3 length: 14 residues. Between the trimmed V and J ends, which lost 5 bases and 3 bases, there was a span of 13 bases. CDR3 coding DNA: TGTGCCAGCAGCCCCCAGAATGATGACACTGAAGCTTTCTTT. Protein product: CASSPQNDDTEAFF.

The rearrangement links TRBV7-9 to TRBJ1-1; D unclear. The CDR3 is made up of 13 amino acids. V shed 5 bases and J shed 4 bases, with 11 bases lying between them. Looked up from germline, CDR1 is SEHNR and CDR2 is FQNEAQ (reference sequence). CDR3 region: CASSPLPRTEAFF. DNA of the CDR3: TGTGCCAGCAGCCCCCTTCCCCGCACTGAAGCTTTCTTT.

CDR3 sequence reads: CASISGLGTGELFF. In DNA form, the CDR3 reads TGTGCCAGTATAAGCGGGTTGGGCACCGGGGAGCTGTTTTTT. The chain has TRBV19 and TRBJ2-2; the D gene is possibly TRBD2 (6 bases). The germline V and J ends were trimmed by 7 bases and 4 bases, with 13 bases remaining between them. Germline loops: CDR1 LNHDA, CDR2 SQIVND (reference sequence). This CDR3 comprises 14 residues.

This chain joins TRBV27 and TRBJ1-5; a possible D gene is TRBD1 (6 bases). This CDR3 has 15 amino acids. From germline, CDR1 is MNHEY and CDR2 SMNVEV (reference sequence). With 2 bases removed from V and 1 base from J, the gap between germline ends came to 9 bases. The CDR3 coding sequence is TGTGCCAGCAGTTTAACAGGGACAAGCAATCAGCCCCAGCATTTT. Amino acid sequence: CASSLTGTSNQPQHF.

The chain combines TRBV28 with TRBJ1-5; D gene ambiguous. Germline V gives CDR1 MDHEN, CDR2 SYDVKM. V lost 7 bases to trimming and J lost 4 bases, with 14 bases between them. The CDR3 totals 14 residues. The DNA of the CDR3 is TGTGCCAGCACCCGACTTTTCTTTAATCAGCCCCAGCATTTT. The encoded protein is CASTRLFFNQPQHF.

This clone was seen only once. The chain employs TRBV27 and TRBJ1-5; possibly TRBD1 for D (5 bases). Germline-derived CDR1 and CDR2 are MNHEY and SMNVEV (reference sequence). CDR3 length equals 15 residues. V lost 4 bases to trimming and J lost 2 bases, with 12 bases between them. This CDR3 reads CASSSHEGRNQPQHF. In DNA form, the CDR3 reads TGTGCCAGCAGTTCCCATGAGGGACGCAATCAGCCCCAGCATTTT.

This chain connects TRBV6-6 to TRBJ1-2; D is ambiguous. Trimming took off 5 bases at V and 9 bases at J, with 10 bases between the two ends. CDR1 and CDR2 (germline): MNHNY, SVGAGI (reference sequence). The CDR3 is 11 residues long. CDR3 sequence (DNA): TGTGCCAGCAGTACCGCCGCCAGCTACACCTTC. Translating gives CASSTAASYTF.

J is TRBJ1-1 and V is TRBV28; D uncertain. Germline V CDR1 and CDR2: MDHEN, SYDVKM. Trimming pared 7 bases from V and 1 base from J, leaving 13 bases between. The CDR3 runs 14 residues. The DNA of the CDR3 is TGTGCCAGCAAACCGCTTGACGGGAACACTGAAGCTTTCTTT. Amino acids: CASKPLDGNTEAFF.

The V call is TRBV27, the J call TRBJ2-5; D may be TRBD1 (6 bases). V gave up 6 bases and J gave up 7 bases, with 18 bases separating them. Germline CDR1 is MNHEY and CDR2 is SMNVEV (reference sequence). The CDR3 is 14 residues long. In DNA, the CDR3 is TGTGCCAGCAGACCTCGGATGGGGGCAGGGACCCAGTACTTC. Protein: CASRPRMGAGTQYF.

The V and J genes are TRBV7-9 and TRBJ1-1; 10 bases align to TRBD1. The CDR3 runs 17 residues. The germline CDR1 and CDR2 sequences are SEHNR and FQNEAQ (reference sequence). V lost 6 bases to trimming and J lost 1 base; unmatched junction nucleotides: 11. The CDR3 region has the DNA TGTGCCAGCAGTTATGACAGGGGGCAGCGGCAGAACACTGAAGCTTTCTTT. Protein sequence: CASSYDRGQRQNTEAFF.

Written as DNA, the CDR3 is TGTGCCAGCAGACCCGGGACAGCACTCAATGAGCAGTTCTTC. It codes for CASRPGTALNEQFF. V gene TRBV6-5 combines with J gene TRBJ2-1, with 7 bases identical to TRBD1. This CDR3 is built from 14 residues. Germline lookup yields CDR1 MNHEY and CDR2 SVGAGI. V shed 6 bases and J 6 bases; nucleotides not matched to a gene: 8.

The chain carries TRBV19 and TRBJ1-2, with D unresolved. Germline CDR1 reads LNHDA; CDR2 reads SQIVND (reference sequence). CDR3 length equals 14 residues. V was cut by 2 bases and J by 8 bases, with 15 bases left in between. In DNA, the CDR3 is TGTGCCAGTAGTATATCCACAGTACGGAACGGCTACACCTTC. This sequence encodes CASSISTVRNGYTF.